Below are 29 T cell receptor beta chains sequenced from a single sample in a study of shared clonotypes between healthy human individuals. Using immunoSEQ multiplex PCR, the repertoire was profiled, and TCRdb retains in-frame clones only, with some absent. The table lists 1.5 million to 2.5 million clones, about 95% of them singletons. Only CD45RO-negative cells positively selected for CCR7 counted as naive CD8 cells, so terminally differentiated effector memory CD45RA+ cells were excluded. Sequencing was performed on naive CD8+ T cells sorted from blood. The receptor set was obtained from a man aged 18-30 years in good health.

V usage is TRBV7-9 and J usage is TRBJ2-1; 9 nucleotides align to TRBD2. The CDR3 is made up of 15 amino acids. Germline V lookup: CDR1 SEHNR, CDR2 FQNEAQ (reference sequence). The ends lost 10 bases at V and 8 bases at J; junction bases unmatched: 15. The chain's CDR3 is CAIPQVGSGSDEQFF. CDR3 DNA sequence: TGTGCCATCCCCCAAGTGGGTAGCGGGAGCGATGAGCAGTTCTTC.

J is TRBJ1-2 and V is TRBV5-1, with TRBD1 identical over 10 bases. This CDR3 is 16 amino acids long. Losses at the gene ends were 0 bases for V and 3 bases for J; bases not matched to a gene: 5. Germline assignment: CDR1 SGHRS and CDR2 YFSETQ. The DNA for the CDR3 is TGCGCCAGCAGCTTGGGACAGGGGGCCCTCCACTATGGCTACACCTTC. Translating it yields CASSLGQGALHYGYTF.

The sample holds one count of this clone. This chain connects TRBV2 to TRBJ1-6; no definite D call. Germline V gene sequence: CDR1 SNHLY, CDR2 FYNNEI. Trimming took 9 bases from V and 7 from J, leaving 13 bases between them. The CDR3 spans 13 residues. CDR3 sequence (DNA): TGTGCCAGTCTCGAGCAGGCAAATTCACCCCTCCACTTT. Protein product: CASLEQANSPLHF.

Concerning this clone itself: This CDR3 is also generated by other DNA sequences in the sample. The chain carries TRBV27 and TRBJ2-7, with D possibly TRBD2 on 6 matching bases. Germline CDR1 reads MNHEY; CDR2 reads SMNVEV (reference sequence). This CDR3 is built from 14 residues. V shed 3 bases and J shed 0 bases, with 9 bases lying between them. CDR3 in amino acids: CASSFGAGSYEQYF. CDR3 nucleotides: TGTGCCAGCAGTTTTGGAGCGGGCTCCTACGAGCAGTACTTC.

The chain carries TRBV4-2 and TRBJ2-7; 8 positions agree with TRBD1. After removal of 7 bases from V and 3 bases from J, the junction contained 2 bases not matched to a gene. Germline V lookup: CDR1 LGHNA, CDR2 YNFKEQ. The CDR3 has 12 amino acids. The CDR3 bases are TGTGCCAGCACCGGGACAGGCTACGAGCAGTACTTC. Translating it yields CASTGTGYEQYF.

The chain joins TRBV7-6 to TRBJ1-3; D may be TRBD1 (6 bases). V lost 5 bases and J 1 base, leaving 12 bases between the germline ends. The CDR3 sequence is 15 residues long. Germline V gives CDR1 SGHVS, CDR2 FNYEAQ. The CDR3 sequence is CASSPWTDSGNTIYF. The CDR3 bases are TGTGCCAGCAGCCCCTGGACAGATTCTGGAAACACCATATATTTT.

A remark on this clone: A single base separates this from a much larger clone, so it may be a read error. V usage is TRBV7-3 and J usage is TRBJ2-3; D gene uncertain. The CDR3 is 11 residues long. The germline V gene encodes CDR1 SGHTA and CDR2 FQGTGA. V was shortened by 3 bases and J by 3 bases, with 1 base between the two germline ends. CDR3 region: CASSLTDTQYF. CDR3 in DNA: TGTGCCAGCAGCTTGACAGATACGCAGTATTTT.

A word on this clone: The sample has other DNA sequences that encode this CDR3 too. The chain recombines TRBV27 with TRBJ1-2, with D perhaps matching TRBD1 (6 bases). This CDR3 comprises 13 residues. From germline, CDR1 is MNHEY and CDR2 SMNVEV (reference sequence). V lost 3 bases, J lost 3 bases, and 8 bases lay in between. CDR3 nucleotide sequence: TGTGCCAGCAGTTTGACAGGAGACTATGGCTACACCTTC. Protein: CASSLTGDYGYTF.

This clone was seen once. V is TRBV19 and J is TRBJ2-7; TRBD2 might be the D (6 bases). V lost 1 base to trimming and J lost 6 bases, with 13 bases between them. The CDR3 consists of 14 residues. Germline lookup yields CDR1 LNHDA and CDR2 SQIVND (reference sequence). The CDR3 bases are TGTGCCAGTAGTATAGCGGGAGCCCCCTTCGAGCAGTACTTC. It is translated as CASSIAGAPFEQYF.

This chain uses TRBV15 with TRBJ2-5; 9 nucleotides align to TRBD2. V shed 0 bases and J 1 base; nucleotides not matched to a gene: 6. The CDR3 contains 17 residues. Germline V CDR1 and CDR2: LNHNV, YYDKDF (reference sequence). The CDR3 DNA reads TGTGCCACCAGCAGAGAGAGCTTAGCGGGGGCCCAAGAGACCCAGTACTTC. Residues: CATSRESLAGAQETQYF.

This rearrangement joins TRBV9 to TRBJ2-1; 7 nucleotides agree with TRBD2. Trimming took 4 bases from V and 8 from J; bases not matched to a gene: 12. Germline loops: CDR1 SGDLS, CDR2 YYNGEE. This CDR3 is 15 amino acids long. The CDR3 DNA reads TGTGCCAGCAGCCTCGCCGGGACTATAGGCGATGAGCAGTTCTTC. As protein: CASSLAGTIGDEQFF.

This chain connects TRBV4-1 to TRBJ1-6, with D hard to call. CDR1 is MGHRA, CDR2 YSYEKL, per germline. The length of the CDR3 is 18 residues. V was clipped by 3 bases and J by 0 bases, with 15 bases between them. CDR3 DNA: TGCGCCAGCAGCCACTCGGACGGTCAGAGCTCCTATAATTCACCCCTCCACTTT. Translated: CASSHSDGQSSYNSPLHF.

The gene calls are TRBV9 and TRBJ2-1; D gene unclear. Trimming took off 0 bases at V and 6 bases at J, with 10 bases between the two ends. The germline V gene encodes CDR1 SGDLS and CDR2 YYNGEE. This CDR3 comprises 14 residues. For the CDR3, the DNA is TGTGCCAGCAGCGTAGGTCCAACCGGCAATGAGCAGTTCTTC. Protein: CASSVGPTGNEQFF.

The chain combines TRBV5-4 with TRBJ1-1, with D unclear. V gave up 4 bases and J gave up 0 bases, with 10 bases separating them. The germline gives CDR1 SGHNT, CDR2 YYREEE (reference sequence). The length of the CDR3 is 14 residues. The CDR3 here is CASSPQLMNTEAFF. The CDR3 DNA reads TGTGCCAGCAGCCCCCAGCTCATGAACACTGAAGCTTTCTTT.

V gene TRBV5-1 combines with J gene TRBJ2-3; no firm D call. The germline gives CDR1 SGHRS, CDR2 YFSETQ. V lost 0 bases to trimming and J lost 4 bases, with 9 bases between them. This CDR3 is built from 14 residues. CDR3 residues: CASSLVYPADTQYF. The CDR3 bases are TGCGCCAGCAGCTTGGTCTATCCAGCAGATACGCAGTATTTT.

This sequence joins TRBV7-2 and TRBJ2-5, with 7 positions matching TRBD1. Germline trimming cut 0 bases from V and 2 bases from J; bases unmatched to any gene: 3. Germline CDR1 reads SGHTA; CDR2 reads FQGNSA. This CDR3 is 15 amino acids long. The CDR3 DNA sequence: TGTGCCAGCAGCTTAGCCTCAGGGGGTCAAGAGACCCAGTACTTC. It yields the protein CASSLASGGQETQYF.

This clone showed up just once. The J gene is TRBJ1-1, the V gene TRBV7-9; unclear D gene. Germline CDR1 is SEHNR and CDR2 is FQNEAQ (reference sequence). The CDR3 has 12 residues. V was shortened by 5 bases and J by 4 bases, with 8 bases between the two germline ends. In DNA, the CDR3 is TGTGCCAGCAGCCAAGTTGGCACTGAAGCTTTCTTT. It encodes CASSQVGTEAFF. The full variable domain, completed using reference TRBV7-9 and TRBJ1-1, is DTGVSQNPRHKITKRGQNVTFRCDPISEHNRLYWYRQTLGQGPEFLTYFQNEAQLEKSRLLSDRFSAERPKGSFSTLEIQRTEQGDSAMYLCASSQVGTEAFFGQGTRLTVV.

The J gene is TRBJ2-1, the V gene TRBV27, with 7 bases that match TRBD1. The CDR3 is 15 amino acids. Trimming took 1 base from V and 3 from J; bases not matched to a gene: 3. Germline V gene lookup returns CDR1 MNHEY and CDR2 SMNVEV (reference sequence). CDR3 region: CASSLFRTGYNEQFF. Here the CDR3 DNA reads TGTGCCAGCAGTTTATTCCGGACAGGCTACAATGAGCAGTTCTTC.

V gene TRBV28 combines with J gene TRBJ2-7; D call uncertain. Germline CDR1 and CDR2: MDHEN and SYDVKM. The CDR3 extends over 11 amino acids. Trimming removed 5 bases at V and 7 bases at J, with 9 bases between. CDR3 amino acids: CASSPGWEQYF. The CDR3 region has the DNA TGTGCCAGCAGTCCCGGGTGGGAGCAGTACTTC.

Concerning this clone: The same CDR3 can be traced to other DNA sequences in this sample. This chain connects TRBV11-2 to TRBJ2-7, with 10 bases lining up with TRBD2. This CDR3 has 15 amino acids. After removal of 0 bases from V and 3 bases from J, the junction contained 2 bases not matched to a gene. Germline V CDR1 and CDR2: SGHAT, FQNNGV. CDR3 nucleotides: TGTGCCAGCAGCTTAGATTGGACTAGCGGCTACGAGCAGTACTTC. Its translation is CASSLDWTSGYEQYF.

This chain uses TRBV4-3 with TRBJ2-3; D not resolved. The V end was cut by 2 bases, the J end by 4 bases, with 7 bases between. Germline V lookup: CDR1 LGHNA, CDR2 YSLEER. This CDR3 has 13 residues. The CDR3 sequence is CASSQFYPDTQYF. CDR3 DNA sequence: TGCGCCAGCAGCCAATTCTATCCAGATACGCAGTATTTT.

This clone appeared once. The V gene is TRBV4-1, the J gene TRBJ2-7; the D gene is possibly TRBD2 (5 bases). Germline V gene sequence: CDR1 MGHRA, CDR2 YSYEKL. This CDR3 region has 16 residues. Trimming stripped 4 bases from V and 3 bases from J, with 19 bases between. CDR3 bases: TGCGCCAGCAGCCCAAAAGTAGCGTATCCCAACTACGAGCAGTACTTC. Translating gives CASSPKVAYPNYEQYF.

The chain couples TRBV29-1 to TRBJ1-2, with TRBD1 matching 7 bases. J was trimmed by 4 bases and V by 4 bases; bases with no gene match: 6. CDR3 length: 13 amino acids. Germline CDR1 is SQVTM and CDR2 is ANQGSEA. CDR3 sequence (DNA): TGCAGCGTTGTCACGGGACAGAGCTATGGCTACACCTTC. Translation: CSVVTGQSYGYTF. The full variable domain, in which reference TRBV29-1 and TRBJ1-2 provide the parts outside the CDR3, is SAVISQKPSRDICQRGTSLTIQCQVDSQVTMMFWYRQQPGQSLTLIATANQGSEATYESGFVIDKFPISRPNLTFSTLTVSNMSPEDSSIYLCSVVTGQSYGYTFGSGTRLTVV.

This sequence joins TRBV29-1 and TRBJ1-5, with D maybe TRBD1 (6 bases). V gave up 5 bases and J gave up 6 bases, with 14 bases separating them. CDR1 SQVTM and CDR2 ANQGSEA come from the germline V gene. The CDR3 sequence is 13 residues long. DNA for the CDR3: TGCAGCGTTTTTCAGGGGCTGGGTCAGCCCCAGCATTTT. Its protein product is CSVFQGLGQPQHF.

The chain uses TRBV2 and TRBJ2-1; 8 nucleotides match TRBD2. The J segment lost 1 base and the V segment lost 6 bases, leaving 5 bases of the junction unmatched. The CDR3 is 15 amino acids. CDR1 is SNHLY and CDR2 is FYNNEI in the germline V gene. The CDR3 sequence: CASSDLAGSYNEQFF. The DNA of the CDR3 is TGTGCCAGCAGCGATCTAGCGGGTTCCTACAATGAGCAGTTCTTC.

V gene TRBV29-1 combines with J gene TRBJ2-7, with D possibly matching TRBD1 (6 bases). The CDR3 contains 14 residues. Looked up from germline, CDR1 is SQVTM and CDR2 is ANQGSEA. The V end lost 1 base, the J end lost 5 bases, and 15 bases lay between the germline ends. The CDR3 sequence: CSVEVAGVQDEQYF. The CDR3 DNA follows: TGCAGCGTTGAAGTAGCAGGGGTCCAGGACGAGCAGTACTTC.

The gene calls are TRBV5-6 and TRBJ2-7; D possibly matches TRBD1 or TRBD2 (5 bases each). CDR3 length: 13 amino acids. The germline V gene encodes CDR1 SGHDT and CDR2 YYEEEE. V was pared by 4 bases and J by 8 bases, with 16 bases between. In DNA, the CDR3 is TGTGCCAGCAGCCCGGGGTGGGGGTTCCAGCAGTACTTC. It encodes CASSPGWGFQQYF.

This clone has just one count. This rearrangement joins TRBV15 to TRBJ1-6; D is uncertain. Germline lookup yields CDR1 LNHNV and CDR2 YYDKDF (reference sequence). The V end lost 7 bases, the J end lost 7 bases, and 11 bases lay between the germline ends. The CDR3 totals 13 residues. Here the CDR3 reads CATTSNRNSPLHF. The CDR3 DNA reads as TGTGCCACCACCTCTAACAGAAATTCACCCCTCCACTTT.

CDR3 sequence reads: CASSSDTNSNQPQHF. CDR3 sequence (DNA): TGTGCCAGCAGTTCGGACACTAATAGCAATCAGCCCCAGCATTTT. The rearrangement joins TRBV27 to TRBJ1-5, with D perhaps matching TRBD1 (5 bases). CDR3 size: 15 residues. The V gene lost 4 bases and the J gene lost 0 bases, with 10 bases spanning the gap. Germline V lookup: CDR1 MNHEY, CDR2 SMNVEV (reference sequence).